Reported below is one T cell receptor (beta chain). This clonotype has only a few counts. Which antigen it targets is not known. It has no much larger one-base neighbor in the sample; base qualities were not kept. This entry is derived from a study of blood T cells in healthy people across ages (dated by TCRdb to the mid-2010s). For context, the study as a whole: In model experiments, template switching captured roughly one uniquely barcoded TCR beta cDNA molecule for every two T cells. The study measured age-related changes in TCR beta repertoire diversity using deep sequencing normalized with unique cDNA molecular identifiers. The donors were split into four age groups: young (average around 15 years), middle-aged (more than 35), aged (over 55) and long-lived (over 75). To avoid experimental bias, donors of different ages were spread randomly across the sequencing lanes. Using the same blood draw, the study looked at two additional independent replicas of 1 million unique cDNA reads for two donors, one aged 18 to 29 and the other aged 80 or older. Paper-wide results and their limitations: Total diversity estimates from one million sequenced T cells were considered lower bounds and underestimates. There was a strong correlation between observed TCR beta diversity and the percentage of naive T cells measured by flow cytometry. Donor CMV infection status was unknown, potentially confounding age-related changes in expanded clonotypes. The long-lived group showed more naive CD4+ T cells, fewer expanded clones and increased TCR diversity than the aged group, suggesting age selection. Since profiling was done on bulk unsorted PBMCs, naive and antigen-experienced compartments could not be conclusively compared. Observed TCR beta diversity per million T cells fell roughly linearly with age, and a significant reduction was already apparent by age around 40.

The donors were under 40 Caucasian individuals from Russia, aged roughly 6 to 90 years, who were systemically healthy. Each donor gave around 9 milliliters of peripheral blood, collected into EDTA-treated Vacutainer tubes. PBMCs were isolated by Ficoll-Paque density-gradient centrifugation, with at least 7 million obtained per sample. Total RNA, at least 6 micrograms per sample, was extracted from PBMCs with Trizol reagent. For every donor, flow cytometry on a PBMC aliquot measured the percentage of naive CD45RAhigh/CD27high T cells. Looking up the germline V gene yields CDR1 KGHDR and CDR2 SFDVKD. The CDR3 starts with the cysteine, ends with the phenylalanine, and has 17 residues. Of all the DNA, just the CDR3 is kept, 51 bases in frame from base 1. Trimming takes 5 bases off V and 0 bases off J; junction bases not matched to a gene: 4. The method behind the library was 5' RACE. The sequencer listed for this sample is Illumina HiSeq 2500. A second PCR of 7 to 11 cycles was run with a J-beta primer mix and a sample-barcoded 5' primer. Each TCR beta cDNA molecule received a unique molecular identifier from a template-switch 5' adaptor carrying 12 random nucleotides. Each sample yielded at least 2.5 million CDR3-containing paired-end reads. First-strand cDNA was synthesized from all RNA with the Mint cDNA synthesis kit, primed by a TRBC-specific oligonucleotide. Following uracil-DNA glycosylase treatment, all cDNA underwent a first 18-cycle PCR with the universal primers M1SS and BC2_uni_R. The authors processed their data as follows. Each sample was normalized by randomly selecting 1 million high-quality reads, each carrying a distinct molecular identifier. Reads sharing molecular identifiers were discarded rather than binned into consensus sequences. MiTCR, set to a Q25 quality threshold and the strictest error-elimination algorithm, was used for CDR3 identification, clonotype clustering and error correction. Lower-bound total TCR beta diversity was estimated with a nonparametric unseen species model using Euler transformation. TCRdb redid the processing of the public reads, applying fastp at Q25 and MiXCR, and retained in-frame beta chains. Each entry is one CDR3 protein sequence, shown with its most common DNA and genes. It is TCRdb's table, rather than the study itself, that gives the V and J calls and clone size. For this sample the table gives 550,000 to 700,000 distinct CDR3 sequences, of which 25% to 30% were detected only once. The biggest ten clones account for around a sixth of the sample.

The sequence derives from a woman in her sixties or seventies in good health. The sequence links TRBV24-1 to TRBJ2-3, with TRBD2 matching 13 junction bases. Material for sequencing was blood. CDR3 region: CATSGTSGGHSTDTQYF. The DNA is TGTGCCACCAGTGGGACTAGCGGGGGCCATAGCACAGATACGCAGTATTTT.